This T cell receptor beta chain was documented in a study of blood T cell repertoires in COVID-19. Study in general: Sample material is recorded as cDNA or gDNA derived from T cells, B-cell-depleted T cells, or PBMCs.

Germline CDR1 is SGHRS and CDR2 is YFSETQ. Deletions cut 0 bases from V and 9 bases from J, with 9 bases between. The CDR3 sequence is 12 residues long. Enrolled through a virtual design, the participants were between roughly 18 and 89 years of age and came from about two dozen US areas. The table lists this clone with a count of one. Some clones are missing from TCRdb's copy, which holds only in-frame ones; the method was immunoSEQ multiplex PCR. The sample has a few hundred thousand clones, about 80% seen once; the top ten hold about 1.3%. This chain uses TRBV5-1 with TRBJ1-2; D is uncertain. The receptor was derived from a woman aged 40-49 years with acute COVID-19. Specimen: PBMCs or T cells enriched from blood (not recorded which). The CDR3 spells CASSLGDIRYTF. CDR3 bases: TGCGCCAGCAGCTTGGGTGACATTCGCTACACCTTC.